The next 30 T cell receptor beta chains were all read from a single sample in a study of post-analysis software for immune sequencing data. Overall study results and limits: Several TRBV segments were more frequent in patients than controls; TRBV5-6, TRBV5-1 and TRBV20-1 belonged to this group.

No antigens are known for them. Libraries were made from TCR beta cDNA, and they carried unique molecular identifiers. Using its own MiXCR run on the PCR reads, TCRdb lists one record per CDR3 protein. This sample yields about 170,000 distinct CDR3 sequences, of which over 25% are seen a single time; about 1.6% belongs to the top ten. Sequencing input: blood. The receptors derive from a girl between 10 and 17 years old with multiple sclerosis.

On this clonotype: One end of the junction is discordant with germline, which a read error may explain. The chain carries TRBV5-5 and TRBJ1-1; D remains unclear. Germline V CDR1 and CDR2: SGHKS, YYEKEE (reference sequence). This CDR3 contains 13 residues. The chain's CDR3 is CACSYYSNTEAFF. The CDR3 DNA follows: TGTGCCTGCAGCTATTACAGTAACACTGAAGCTTTCTTT.

This clonotype was detected ten times or more. The chain links TRBV5-1 to TRBJ2-7; 11 bases line up with TRBD2. With 3 bases clipped from V and 6 bases from J, the junction kept 5 bases outside the gene matches. The CDR3 extends over 14 amino acids. Per the germline V gene, CDR1 is SGHRS and CDR2 is YFSETQ. CDR3 sequence reads: CASSSTSGISEQYF. CDR3 DNA sequence: TGCGCCAGCAGCTCGACTAGCGGGATTAGCGAGCAGTACTTC.

The V gene is TRBV27, the J gene TRBJ2-3; 11 bases are shared with TRBD2. With V trimmed by 5 bases and J by 3 bases, 4 bases remained unmatched. Germline V gives CDR1 MNHEY, CDR2 SMNVEV (reference sequence). The CDR3 has 15 residues. The CDR3 DNA follows: TGTGCCAGCAGTCCTCCTAGCGGGGGGACAGATACGCAGTATTTT. This gives the protein CASSPPSGGTDTQYF.

In its sample, this clonotype was seen a few times. The J gene is TRBJ2-7, the V gene TRBV6-6, with TRBD2 as a possible D gene (6 bases). The CDR3 runs to 15 residues. V shed 8 bases and J shed 2 bases, with 19 bases lying between them. Germline-derived CDR1 and CDR2 are MNHNY and SVGAGI (reference sequence). This chain's CDR3 is CASHNGEALTYEQYF. CDR3 DNA: TGTGCCAGCCATAACGGGGAGGCGCTTACCTACGAGCAGTACTTC.

The sample holds many counts of this clonotype. The chain carries TRBV25-1 and TRBJ2-7; a possible D gene is TRBD2 (5 bases). V was pared by 4 bases and J by 6 bases, with 10 bases between. Germline values: CDR1 MGHDK, CDR2 SYGVNS. This CDR3 region has 12 residues. The CDR3 sequence: CASSGGLGEQYF. In DNA, the CDR3 is TGTGCCAGCAGTGGAGGGTTGGGCGAGCAGTACTTC.

The table lists this clonotype with a few counts. This chain uses TRBV6-5 with TRBJ2-7, with D uncertain. CDR1 and CDR2 (germline): MNHEY, SVGAGI. The CDR3 spans 16 residues. V lost 1 base to trimming and J lost 5 bases, with 18 bases between them. The CDR3 reads CASSYFPTATRDEQYF. In DNA, the CDR3 is TGTGCCAGCAGTTACTTCCCTACGGCCACTCGGGACGAGCAGTACTTC.

The chain carries TRBV27 and TRBJ1-1; D possibly corresponds to TRBD1 (5 bases). The CDR3 has 20 amino acids. The germline CDR1 and CDR2 sequences are MNHEY and SMNVEV (reference sequence). Trimming removed 2 bases at V and 0 bases at J, with 25 bases between. DNA of the CDR3: TGTGCCAGCAGTTTAAATCCCCCTTTCCAGGCGGGACTCATGAACACTGAAGCTTTCTTT. This translates into CASSLNPPFQAGLMNTEAFF.

The chain couples TRBV29-1 to TRBJ2-3; TRBD2 might be the D (5 bases). The CDR3 extends over 12 amino acids. Trimming cost V 5 bases and J 5 bases, with 11 bases left between them. CDR1 SQVTM and CDR2 ANQGSEA come from the germline V gene. For the CDR3, the DNA is TGCAGCGTTCGAGGGTCTGAAGATACGCAGTATTTT. This codes for CSVRGSEDTQYF.

The chain couples TRBV20-1 to TRBJ2-1; TRBD2 aligns across 9 bases. With V trimmed by 3 bases and J by 6 bases, 9 bases remained unmatched. Germline CDR1 is DFQATT and CDR2 is SNEGSKA (reference sequence). The length of the CDR3 is 15 residues. In DNA, the CDR3 is TGCAGTGCTAGGTCCCCGCTAGCGGGATCCAATGAGCAGTTCTTC. Its translation: CSARSPLAGSNEQFF.

Ten or more counts support this clonotype. This chain uses TRBV27 with TRBJ2-3, with TRBD1 as a possible D gene (7 bases). Looked up from germline, CDR1 is MNHEY and CDR2 is SMNVEV (reference sequence). V dropped 0 bases and J dropped 12 bases, with 13 bases sitting between them. This CDR3 is 13 amino acids long. CDR3 sequence (DNA): TGTGCCAGCAGTTTATCGGCCAGGGGGGATCAGTATTTT. Translated, it gives CASSLSARGDQYF.

Concerning this clonotype: This sequence may be a read error, since a much larger clone differs from it by one base. This chain uses TRBV28 with TRBJ2-7, with D possibly matching TRBD1 (6 bases). The CDR3 is 12 amino acids. Germline loops: CDR1 MDHEN, CDR2 SYDVKM. The CDR3 DNA reads as TGTGCCAGGAGTTTGGACAGAAAGTCCCAGTACTTC. It yields the protein CARSLDRKSQYF.

The chain links TRBV6-1 to TRBJ2-1; 15 nucleotides align to TRBD2. The germline V gene has CDR1 MNHNS and CDR2 SASEGT. The CDR3 spans 18 residues. V was pared by 5 bases and J by 1 base, with 6 bases of the junction left unmatched. The CDR3 reads CASSPGLAGGPSYNEQFF. The CDR3 DNA follows: TGTGCCAGCAGTCCGGGACTAGCGGGAGGCCCTTCCTACAATGAGCAGTTCTTC.

The V gene is TRBV9, the J gene TRBJ2-3; 13 bases align to TRBD2. The CDR3 spans 16 residues. J was trimmed by 5 bases and V by 3 bases; bases with no gene match: 6. Germline V lookup: CDR1 SGDLS, CDR2 YYNGEE. The CDR3 is CASSAGTSGVRDTQYF. The CDR3 DNA reads TGTGCCAGCAGCGCGGGGACTAGCGGGGTTAGAGATACGCAGTATTTT.

As regards this clonotype: A single base separates this from a much larger clone, so it may be a read error. The CDR3 reads CSARDPTRGGPGERFF. In DNA form, the CDR3 reads TGCAGTGCTAGAGATCCAACCCGGGGGGGCCCCGGGGAGCGGTTTTTT. The chain employs TRBV20-1 and TRBJ2-2; 8 bases fit TRBD2. The CDR3 loop spans 16 amino acids. CDR1 is DFQATT and CDR2 is SNEGSKA in the germline V gene (reference sequence).

Remarks on this clonotype: A read error may be the cause here, since a much bigger clone is one base away. This chain connects TRBV28 to TRBJ2-1, with 8 bases aligning to TRBD1. The ends lost 7 bases at V and 3 bases at J; junction bases unmatched: 5. Germline CDR1 and CDR2: MDHEN and SYDVKM. The CDR3 totals 14 residues. The CDR3 protein is CASIETGDYNEQFF. The CDR3 nucleotides are TGTGCCAGCATTGAGACAGGGGACTACAATGAGCAGTTCTTC.

A word on this clonotype: A much larger clone sits a single nucleotide away, making a read error possible. The genes are TRBV20-1 and TRBJ2-1; D remains unclear. V lost 3 bases, J lost 5 bases, and 17 bases lay in between. The CDR3 contains 15 residues. Per the germline V gene, CDR1 is DFQATT and CDR2 is SNEGSKA (reference sequence). DNA of the CDR3: TGCAGTGCTAGCCGTAGCTGGAAAACCCACAATGAGCAGTTCTTC. Translating it yields CSASRSWKTHNEQFF.

Turning to this clonotype: A much larger clone is a single base away; this may be a read error. CDR3 nucleotides: TGTGCCATCGGGGGCGAAGAGACCTACGAGCAGTACTTC. The encoded protein is CAIGGEETYEQYF. V gene TRBV10-3 combines with J gene TRBJ2-7, with D possibly matching TRBD1 (6 bases). The CDR3 totals 13 residues. The V end was cut by 8 bases, the J end by 2 bases, with 13 bases between. Germline values: CDR1 ENHRY, CDR2 SYGVKD.

Points on this clonotype: Given a much more abundant clone one base away, this may be a read error. It is likely a read error, because the conserved phenylalanine at the end of the CDR3 is missing. V gene TRBV25-1 combines with J gene TRBJ2-1; D possibly corresponds to TRBD1 (5 bases). V lost 3 bases and J 3 bases, leaving 9 bases between the germline ends. This CDR3 is 14 amino acids long. CDR1 MGHDK and CDR2 SYGVNS come from the germline V gene. The CDR3 loop is CASSEIDSYNEQFV. The CDR3 region has the DNA TGTGCCAGCAGTGAGATAGACAGCTACAATGAGCAGTTCGTC.

This clonotype was counted many times. V usage is TRBV5-6 and J usage is TRBJ2-3; no reliable D call. The V gene's germline CDR1 is SGHDT and CDR2 YYEEEE. Deletions cut 0 bases from V and 2 bases from J, with 7 bases between. CDR3 length: 14 amino acids. This CDR3 is CASSLGGHTDTQYF. CDR3 in DNA: TGTGCCAGCAGCTTGGGGGGTCACACAGATACGCAGTATTTT.

The table lists this clonotype with a count of one. The rearrangement joins TRBV19 to TRBJ2-5; TRBD2 aligns across 13 bases. V lost 3 bases, J lost 2 bases, and 3 bases stayed unmatched. This CDR3 contains 16 residues. The germline CDR1 and CDR2 sequences are LNHDA and SQIVND (reference sequence). CDR3 in amino acids: CASSMWTSGSQETQYF. For the CDR3, the DNA is TGTGCCAGTAGTATGTGGACTAGCGGGAGTCAAGAGACCCAGTACTTC.

This clonotype was detected only a few times. The V call is TRBV28, the J call TRBJ2-5, with 7 bases that match TRBD2. Germline assignment: CDR1 MDHEN and CDR2 SYDVKM. The CDR3 totals 14 residues. V shed 3 bases and J 4 bases; nucleotides not matched to a gene: 5. The CDR3 nucleotides are TGTGCCAGCAGTTTCCCGGGAGGTTCAGAGACCCAGTACTTC. Translation: CASSFPGGSETQYF. The whole variable domain, remainder taken from reference TRBV28 and TRBJ2-5, is DVKVTQSSRYLVKRTGEKVFLECVQDMDHENMFWYRQDPGLGLRLIYFSYDVKMKEKGDIPEGYSVSREKKERFSLILESASTNQTSMYLCASSFPGGSETQYFGPGTRLLVL.

In nucleotides, the CDR3 is TGTGCCTGGAGTGAAGGGAAGGGTGGCTACACCTTC. This codes for CAWSEGKGGYTF. The V call is TRBV30, the J call TRBJ1-2; D unclear. V was pared by 1 base and J by 7 bases, with 10 bases between. Germline values: CDR1 GTSNPN, CDR2 SVGIG (reference sequence). This CDR3 is 12 amino acids long. The variable domain in full, completed from reference TRBV30 and TRBJ1-2, reads SQTIHQWPATLVQPVGSPLSLECTVEGTSNPNLYWYRQAAGRGLQLLFYSVGIGQISSEVPQNLSASRPQDRQFILSSKKLLLSDSGFYLCAWSEGKGGYTFGSGTRLTVV.

V usage is TRBV6-1 and J usage is TRBJ1-4, with a possible D match to TRBD1 (6 bases). The CDR3 spans 12 residues. Trimming shortened V by 8 bases and J by 8 bases, and 12 bases separated the two germline ends. From germline, CDR1 is MNHNS and CDR2 SASEGT. This chain's CDR3 is CASGGTSEKLFF. The CDR3 DNA sequence: TGTGCCAGCGGGGGGACAAGCGAAAAACTGTTTTTT.

This clonotype was recorded a few times. The V call is TRBV29-1, the J call TRBJ2-7; either TRBD1 or TRBD2 may fit D (5 bases each). Between the trimmed V and J ends, which lost 7 bases and 3 bases, there was a span of 13 bases. The CDR3 extends over 12 amino acids. In germline, CDR1 is SQVTM, CDR2 ANQGSEA. CDR3 in DNA: TGCAGCGCGCGAGGGACGTTCTACGAGCAGTACTTC. Translation: CSARGTFYEQYF.

In its sample, this clonotype was seen many times. The chain couples TRBV4-1 to TRBJ2-7; tentatively, D is TRBD1 or TRBD2 (6 bases each). Germline loops: CDR1 MGHRA, CDR2 YSYEKL. The CDR3 runs 15 residues. V was clipped by 0 bases and J by 6 bases, with 15 bases between them. The CDR3 is CASSQEGGSLVEQYF. CDR3 in DNA: TGCGCCAGCAGCCAAGAAGGGGGGAGCCTAGTCGAGCAGTACTTC.

This clonotype has ten or more counts. This chain joins TRBV3-1 and TRBJ2-5; 11 bases align to TRBD2. The CDR3 runs to 17 residues. Germline V gives CDR1 LGHDT, CDR2 YNNKEL (reference sequence). V was clipped by 4 bases and J by 4 bases; unmatched bases: 11. The chain's CDR3 is CASSPRGSGRALETQYF. CDR3 DNA sequence: TGTGCCAGCAGCCCCCGCGGTAGCGGGAGGGCCTTAGAGACCCAGTACTTC.

Ten or more counts support this clonotype. The chain uses TRBV20-1 and TRBJ1-2, with D perhaps TRBD1 (6 bases). The V end lost 1 base, the J end lost 7 bases, and 16 bases lay between the germline ends. The V gene's germline CDR1 is DFQATT and CDR2 SNEGSKA (reference sequence). The CDR3 loop spans 14 amino acids. This CDR3 is CSARVKLGAAGYTF. The CDR3 DNA is TGCAGTGCTAGAGTGAAGCTGGGGGCAGCTGGCTACACCTTC.

This chain joins TRBV20-1 and TRBJ2-3; 7 positions match TRBD2. Germline loops: CDR1 DFQATT, CDR2 SNEGSKA (reference sequence). CDR3 length: 12 amino acids. J lost 5 bases, V lost 7 bases, and 6 bases had no gene match. DNA for the CDR3: TGCAGTGTCCCGGGACTAAAAGATACGCAGTATTTT. This gives the protein CSVPGLKDTQYF.

The chain is built from TRBV5-1 and TRBJ1-4; D may be TRBD1 (5 bases). The CDR3 is 13 residues long. Trimming pared 5 bases from V and 6 bases from J, leaving 11 bases between. Germline CDR1 SGHRS, CDR2 YFSETQ. The CDR3 nucleotides are TGCGCCAGCAGAGAGGACACCTATGAAAAACTGTTTTTT. Amino acids: CASREDTYEKLFF.

In regard to this clonotype: With a much larger clone just one base away, this may be a read error. This is likely a read error, given that the CDR3 carries no conserved phenylalanine or tryptophan at its end. J is TRBJ2-7 and V is TRBV6-7; a possible D gene is TRBD1 (5 bases). Being an ORF, TRBV6-7 has a function that is uncertain. The germline V and J ends were trimmed by 0 bases and 1 base, with 7 bases remaining between them. The CDR3 runs to 14 residues. CDR3 residues: CASSYSGVSYEQYL. CDR3 DNA: TGTGCCAGCAGTTACTCAGGGGTTTCCTACGAGCAGTACCTC.